Below, 29 T cell receptor beta chains from the same sample are listed, as sequenced in a study of cytomegalovirus exposure and HLA in healthy donors. The primer mix had 60 Vbeta and 13 Jbeta primers. The repertoire was sequenced with immunoSEQ multiplex PCR; TCRdb's copy has only in-frame clones and lacks some. The sample lists some 170,000 clones, 70% to 80% seen once, with about 4% in the top ten. The material sequenced was PBMCs. Receptor source: a man aged 30 to 45 in good health and CMV-seropositive.

This clone was found once. The chain joins TRBV5-1 to TRBJ2-7; maybe TRBD1 (6 bases). From germline, CDR1 is SGHRS and CDR2 YFSETQ. The CDR3 loop spans 15 amino acids. V lost 1 base to trimming and J lost 3 bases, with 14 bases between them. The CDR3 loop reads CASSLLAGDFYEQYF. CDR3 sequence (DNA): TGCGCCAGCAGCTTGCTCGCAGGGGATTTCTACGAGCAGTACTTC.

This chain links TRBV7-2 with TRBJ2-7, with 12 nucleotides matching TRBD2. The CDR3 covers 15 residues. CDR1 and CDR2 (germline): SGHTA, FQGNSA. Unmatched junction bases numbered 6, after V lost 2 bases and J lost 7 bases. CDR3 loop: CASSLFLAGGREQYF. Here the CDR3 DNA reads TGTGCCAGCAGCTTATTTCTAGCGGGGGGGCGGGAGCAGTACTTC.

This clone was observed once. V gene TRBV2 combines with J gene TRBJ2-5; 11 bases align to TRBD2. CDR1 is SNHLY and CDR2 is FYNNEI in the germline V gene. The CDR3 is made up of 14 amino acids. V gave up 5 bases and J gave up 3 bases; unmatched junction bases: 2. The CDR3: CASSKGLAEETQYF. The CDR3 DNA reads as TGTGCCAGCAGTAAGGGACTAGCGGAAGAGACCCAGTACTTC.

V is TRBV7-9 and J is TRBJ1-1, with 8 positions matching TRBD1. CDR1 is SEHNR, CDR2 FQNEAQ, per germline (reference sequence). The CDR3 length is 12 residues. The V and J ends lost 5 bases and 11 bases, in that order; junction bases with no gene match: 7. The CDR3 DNA is TGTGCCAGCAGCCCGACAGGGGATGAGGCTTTCTTT. This codes for CASSPTGDEAFF.

The CDR3 is CASSPTRYDTEAFF. CDR3 in DNA: TGTGCCAGCTCACCTACACGATATGACACTGAAGCTTTCTTT. The chain links TRBV18 to TRBJ1-1, with no clear D. There are 14 residues in the CDR3. V lost 3 bases to trimming and J lost 3 bases, with 11 bases between them. Germline CDR1 KGHSH, CDR2 LQKENI.

Remarks on this clone: Other DNA sequences in this specimen translate into the identical CDR3. The chain is built from TRBV7-9 and TRBJ1-2; unclear D gene. This CDR3 spans 13 amino acids. Trimming pared 5 bases from V and 0 bases from J, leaving 7 bases between. Germline CDR1 and CDR2: SEHNR and FQNEAQ (reference sequence). The CDR3, as DNA: TGTGCCAGCAGCCCCTCTCCTAACTATGGCTACACCTTC. This translates into CASSPSPNYGYTF.

CDR3 region: CSALAGVGETQYF. The DNA for the CDR3 is TGCAGCGCACTAGCGGGGGTAGGAGAGACCCAGTACTTC. The chain links TRBV29-1 to TRBJ2-5; 11 nucleotides match TRBD2. Per germline, CDR1 SQVTM and CDR2 ANQGSEA. The J segment lost 4 bases and the V segment lost 7 bases, leaving 5 bases of the junction unmatched. The CDR3 runs to 13 residues.

This chain joins TRBV5-1 and TRBJ2-5; 12 positions agree with TRBD2. CDR3 length: 14 amino acids. J lost 4 bases, V lost 7 bases, and 5 bases had no gene match. Germline V lookup: CDR1 SGHRS, CDR2 YFSETQ. The CDR3 coding sequence is TGCGCCAGCCGACTAGCGGGGGTTGGAGAGACCCAGTACTTC. Encoded protein: CASRLAGVGETQYF.

The rearrangement uses TRBV21-1 and TRBJ1-5. TRBV21-1 is a recognized pseudogene. The CDR3 totals 16 residues. CDR3 protein: CASSKPSGDVAQPQHF. The CDR3, as DNA: TGTGCCAGCAGCAAACCTTCGGGGGACGTCGCTCAGCCCCAGCATTTT.

V is TRBV30 and J is TRBJ1-4; D gene ambiguous. The CDR3 has 16 amino acids. V lost 3 bases and J lost 0, with 14 bases in between. The germline V gene encodes CDR1 GTSNPN and CDR2 SVGIG (reference sequence). CDR3 loop: CAWRNPRSATNEKLFF. In DNA form, the CDR3 reads TGTGCCTGGAGAAATCCGCGGTCTGCAACTAATGAAAAACTGTTTTTT.

The table lists this clone with a count of one. J is TRBJ2-1 and V is TRBV5-5; possibly TRBD2 for D (7 bases). The germline V gene has CDR1 SGHKS and CDR2 YYEKEE (reference sequence). This CDR3 has 15 residues. Trimming shortened V by 3 bases and J by 5 bases, and 15 bases separated the two germline ends. The CDR3, as DNA: TGTGCCAGCAGCTGGGGGCGGGGGACTAACAATGAGCAGTTCTTC. Translation: CASSWGRGTNNEQFF. Based on the CDR3 plus reference TRBV5-5 and TRBJ2-1, the full variable domain is DAGVTQSPTHLIKTRGQQVTLRCSPISGHKSVSWYQQVLGQGPQFIFQYYEKEERGRGNFPDRFSARQFPNYSSELNVNALLLGDSALYLCASSWGRGTNNEQFFGPGTRLTVL.

The V call is TRBV13, the J call TRBJ2-5; D might be TRBD1 (6 bases). CDR1 is PRHDT and CDR2 is FYEKMQ in the germline V gene (reference sequence). This CDR3 is 14 amino acids long. V lost 5 bases and J 2 bases, leaving 12 bases between the germline ends. The CDR3 loop is CASSAWTAQETQYF. CDR3 bases: TGTGCCAGCAGCGCCTGGACAGCGCAAGAGACCCAGTACTTC.

The chain recombines TRBV7-2 with TRBJ1-6; D not resolved. V lost 5 bases, J lost 8 bases, and 16 bases lay in between. The CDR3 has 15 amino acids. CDR1 and CDR2 from the germline V gene are SGHTA and FQGNSA. DNA of the CDR3: TGTGCCAGCAGCCCGGCAGGCCGTGATCATTCACCCCTCCACTTT. This translates into CASSPAGRDHSPLHF.

The J gene is TRBJ2-3, the V gene TRBV25-1; TRBD2 matches 12 bases. CDR1 and CDR2 from the germline V gene are MGHDK and SYGVNS. This CDR3 is built from 16 residues. V gave up 2 bases and J gave up 2 bases; unmatched junction bases: 2. CDR3 sequence: CASSELAGGYTDTQYF. In nucleotides, the CDR3 is TGTGCCAGCAGTGAACTAGCGGGGGGGTACACAGATACGCAGTATTTT.

To note about this clone: The same CDR3 can be traced to other DNA sequences in this sample. The gene calls are TRBV4-1 and TRBJ1-1; TRBD1 agrees at 9 bases. Germline V CDR1 and CDR2: MGHRA, YSYEKL. The CDR3 has 15 residues. V lost 2 bases, J lost 5 bases, and 6 bases stayed unmatched. The CDR3 nucleotides read TGCGCCAGCAGCCAAAAGGGACAGGGAAGTACTGAAGCTTTCTTT. The encoded protein is CASSQKGQGSTEAFF.

This clone was detected a few times. This sequence joins TRBV9 and TRBJ1-5, with D possibly matching TRBD1 (6 bases). The CDR3 spans 14 residues. Germline V gene sequence: CDR1 SGDLS, CDR2 YYNGEE. V shed 4 bases and J shed 7 bases, with 15 bases lying between them. CDR3 DNA: TGTGCCAGCAGCCCAGTGGGGGCTGGGCAGCCCCAGCATTTT. Its translation is CASSPVGAGQPQHF.

V is TRBV11-2 and J is TRBJ1-1; D is unresolved. The CDR3 is made up of 11 amino acids. V was shortened by 9 bases and J by 6 bases, with 11 bases between the two germline ends. CDR1 and CDR2 from the germline V gene are SGHAT and FQNNGV. The CDR3 sequence is CASYSHAEAFF. The CDR3 nucleotides read TGTGCCAGTTACAGCCACGCTGAAGCTTTCTTT.

The rearrangement links TRBV5-4 to TRBJ1-4, with D possibly matching TRBD1 (5 bases). The CDR3 is 13 amino acids. V lost 7 bases and J lost 3, with 10 bases in between. Germline CDR1 SGHNT, CDR2 YYREEE (reference sequence). The CDR3 here is CASGSRANEKLFF. The CDR3 DNA reads as TGTGCCAGCGGCAGCAGGGCTAATGAAAAACTGTTTTTT.

The chain is built from TRBV20-1 and TRBJ1-2; D is unresolved. Germline lookup yields CDR1 DFQATT and CDR2 SNEGSKA (reference sequence). The CDR3 is 10 residues long. V was shortened by 3 bases and J by 8 bases, with 7 bases between the two germline ends. The CDR3 protein is CSASSEGYTF. CDR3 DNA sequence: TGCAGTGCTAGTTCCGAGGGCTACACCTTC.

This chain connects TRBV15 to TRBJ2-2, with a weak D call TRBD2 (6 bases). Per the germline V gene, CDR1 is LNHNV and CDR2 is YYDKDF (reference sequence). The CDR3 totals 15 residues. The ends were cut back, 0 bases at V and 6 bases at J, with 11 bases in the middle. The CDR3 DNA sequence: TGTGCCACCAGCAGAGATGGGTCGGGAGCCGGGGAGCTGTTTTTT. This encodes CATSRDGSGAGELFF.

This clone came up a few times. The J gene is TRBJ1-6, the V gene TRBV27; D is unclear. The CDR3 extends over 13 amino acids. Germline lookup yields CDR1 MNHEY and CDR2 SMNVEV (reference sequence). Trimming removed 4 bases from V and 6 bases from J, with 7 bases in between. This chain's CDR3 is CASSSYSNSPLHF. The CDR3 DNA sequence: TGTGCCAGCAGTTCCTACAGTAATTCACCCCTCCACTTT.

The chain uses TRBV15 and TRBJ1-2; D gene ambiguous. Per the germline V gene, CDR1 is LNHNV and CDR2 is YYDKDF (reference sequence). The V gene lost 0 bases and the J gene lost 2 bases, with 7 bases spanning the gap. CDR3 length equals 14 residues. Written as DNA, the CDR3 is TGTGCCACCAGCAGAGATCCCCGGAACTATGGCTACACCTTC. It codes for CATSRDPRNYGYTF.

The sample holds one count of this clone. The chain couples TRBV5-4 to TRBJ2-5; 7 nucleotides line up with TRBD1. The CDR3 runs 13 residues. CDR1 is SGHNT, CDR2 YYREEE, per germline (reference sequence). With 4 bases clipped from V and 5 bases from J, the junction kept 5 bases outside the gene matches. This chain's CDR3 is CASSLTGEETQYF. The CDR3 region has the DNA TGTGCCAGCAGCCTCACAGGGGAGGAGACCCAGTACTTC.

This clone has a single count. This sequence joins TRBV27 and TRBJ1-1; D is unresolved. Germline CDR1 and CDR2: MNHEY and SMNVEV (reference sequence). Trimming pared 4 bases from V and 3 bases from J, leaving 9 bases between. The CDR3 runs 13 residues. CDR3 nucleotides: TGTGCCAGCAGTTCCCACGGGGACACTGAAGCTTTCTTT. This translates into CASSSHGDTEAFF.

The sample holds a few counts of this clone. The genes are TRBV11-3 and TRBJ2-1, with 12 bases that match TRBD2. J was trimmed by 8 bases and V by 1 base; bases with no gene match: 9. This CDR3 is 17 amino acids long. The V gene's germline CDR1 is SGHNT and CDR2 YENEEA. The CDR3 protein is CASSLGTTSGGRDEQFF. CDR3 in DNA: TGTGCCAGCAGCTTAGGAACGACTAGCGGGGGTCGGGATGAGCAGTTCTTC.

V gene TRBV4-2 combines with J gene TRBJ2-7; D possibly corresponds to TRBD2 (5 bases). The V end was cut by 4 bases, the J end by 7 bases, with 17 bases between. Germline loops: CDR1 LGHNA, CDR2 YNFKEQ. The CDR3 sequence is 14 residues long. The DNA for the CDR3 is TGTGCCAGCAGCCCCCTCGGCGGGTCCTGGGAGCAGTACTTC. Protein sequence: CASSPLGGSWEQYF.

The V and J genes are TRBV6-1 and TRBJ2-7; 7 nucleotides match TRBD2. Germline V CDR1 and CDR2: MNHNS, SASEGT. The V and J ends lost 5 bases and 2 bases, in that order; junction bases with no gene match: 9. The CDR3 covers 15 residues. The CDR3 region has the DNA TGTGCCAGCAGTAGCGGGACTACCAACCCCTACGAGCAGTACTTC. It yields the protein CASSSGTTNPYEQYF.

V usage is TRBV18 and J usage is TRBJ2-7; 9 bases map to TRBD2. The junction had 8 bases not matched to a gene; V was cut back by 5 bases and J by 0 bases. Germline CDR1 KGHSH, CDR2 LQKENI. The CDR3 sequence is 16 residues long. The CDR3 sequence: CASSTTSGGSSYEQYF. CDR3 bases: TGTGCCAGCTCAACAACCAGCGGGGGGAGCTCCTACGAGCAGTACTTC.

This clone was seen a few times. The rearrangement links TRBV6-6 to TRBJ1-6; a weak D match, TRBD1 (5 bases). CDR1 and CDR2 (germline): MNHNY, SVGAGI (reference sequence). V lost 6 bases and J 6 bases, leaving 12 bases between the germline ends. This CDR3 contains 14 residues. The CDR3 DNA reads as TGTGCCAGCAGGGCCGGGACTGTTAATTCACCCCTCCACTTT. This translates into CASRAGTVNSPLHF.